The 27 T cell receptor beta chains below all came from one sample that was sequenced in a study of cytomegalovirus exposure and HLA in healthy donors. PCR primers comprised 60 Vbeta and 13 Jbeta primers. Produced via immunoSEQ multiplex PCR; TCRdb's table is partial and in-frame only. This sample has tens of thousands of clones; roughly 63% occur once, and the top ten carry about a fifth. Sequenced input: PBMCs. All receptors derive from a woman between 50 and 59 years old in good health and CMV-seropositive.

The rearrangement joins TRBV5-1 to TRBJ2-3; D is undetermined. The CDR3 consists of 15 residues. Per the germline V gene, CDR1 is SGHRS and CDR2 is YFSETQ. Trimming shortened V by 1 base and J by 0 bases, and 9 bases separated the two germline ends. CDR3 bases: TGCGCCAGCAGCTTGCAGCCAGGAAGCACAGATACGCAGTATTTT. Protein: CASSLQPGSTDTQYF.

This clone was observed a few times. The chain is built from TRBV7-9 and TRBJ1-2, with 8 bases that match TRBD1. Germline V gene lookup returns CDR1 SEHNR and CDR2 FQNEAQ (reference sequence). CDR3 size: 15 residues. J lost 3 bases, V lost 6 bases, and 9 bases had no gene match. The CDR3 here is CASSYGTGKDYGYTF. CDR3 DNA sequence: TGTGCCAGCAGTTATGGGACAGGAAAGGACTATGGCTACACCTTC.

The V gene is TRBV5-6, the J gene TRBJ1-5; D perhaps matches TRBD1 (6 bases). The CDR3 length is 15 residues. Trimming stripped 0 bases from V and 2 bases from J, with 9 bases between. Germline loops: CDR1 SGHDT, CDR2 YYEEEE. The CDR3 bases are TGTGCCAGCAGCTTGGCAGGGGCGGGCAATCAGCCCCAGCATTTT. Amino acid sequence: CASSLAGAGNQPQHF.

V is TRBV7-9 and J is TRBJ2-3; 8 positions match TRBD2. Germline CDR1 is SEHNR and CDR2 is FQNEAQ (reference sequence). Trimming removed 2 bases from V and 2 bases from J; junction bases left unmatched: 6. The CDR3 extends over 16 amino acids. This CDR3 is CASSLKLAEPTDTQYF. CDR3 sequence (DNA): TGTGCCAGCAGCTTAAAACTAGCGGAGCCCACAGATACGCAGTATTTT.

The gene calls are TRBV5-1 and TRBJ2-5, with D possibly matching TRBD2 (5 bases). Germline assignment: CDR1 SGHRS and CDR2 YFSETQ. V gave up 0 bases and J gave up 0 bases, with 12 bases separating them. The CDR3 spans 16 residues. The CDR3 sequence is CASSLGVFGDQETQYF. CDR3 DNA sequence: TGCGCCAGCAGCTTGGGGGTCTTCGGGGACCAAGAGACCCAGTACTTC.

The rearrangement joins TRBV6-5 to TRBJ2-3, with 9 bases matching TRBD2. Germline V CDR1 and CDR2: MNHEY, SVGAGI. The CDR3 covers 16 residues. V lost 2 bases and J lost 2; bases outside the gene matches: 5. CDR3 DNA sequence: TGTGCCAGCAGTTACAGTAGCGGGGGTTACACAGATACGCAGTATTTT. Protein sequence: CASSYSSGGYTDTQYF.

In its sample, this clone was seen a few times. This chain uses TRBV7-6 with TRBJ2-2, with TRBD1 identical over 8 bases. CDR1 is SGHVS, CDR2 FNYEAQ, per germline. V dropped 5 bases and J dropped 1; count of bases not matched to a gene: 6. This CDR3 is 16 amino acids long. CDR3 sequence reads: CASSPRQGMNTGELFF. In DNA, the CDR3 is TGTGCCAGCAGCCCTAGACAGGGGATGAACACCGGGGAGCTGTTTTTT.

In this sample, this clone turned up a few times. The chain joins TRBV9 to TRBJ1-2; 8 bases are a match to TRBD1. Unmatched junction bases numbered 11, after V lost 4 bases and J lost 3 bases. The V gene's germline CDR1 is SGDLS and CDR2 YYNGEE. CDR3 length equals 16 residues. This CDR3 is CASSSNGAGGDYGYTF. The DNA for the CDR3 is TGTGCCAGCAGCTCCAACGGGGCAGGGGGCGACTATGGCTACACCTTC.

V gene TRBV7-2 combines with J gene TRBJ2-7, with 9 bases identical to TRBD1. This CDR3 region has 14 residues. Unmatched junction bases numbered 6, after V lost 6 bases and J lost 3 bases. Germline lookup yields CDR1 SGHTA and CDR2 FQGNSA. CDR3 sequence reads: CASRHGTGYYEQYF. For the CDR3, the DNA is TGTGCCAGCAGACATGGGACAGGGTACTACGAGCAGTACTTC.

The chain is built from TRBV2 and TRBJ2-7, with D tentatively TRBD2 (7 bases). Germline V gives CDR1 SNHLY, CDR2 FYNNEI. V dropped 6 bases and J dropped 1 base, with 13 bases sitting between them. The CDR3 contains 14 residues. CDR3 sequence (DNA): TGTGCCAGCAGGGGGGCGGGGGATTCCTACGAGCAGTACTTC. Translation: CASRGAGDSYEQYF. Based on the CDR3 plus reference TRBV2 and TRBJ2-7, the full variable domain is EPEVTQTPSHQVTQMGQEVILRCVPISNHLYFYWYRQILGQKVEFLVSFYNNEISEKSEIFDDQFSVERPDGSNFTLKIRSTKLEDSAMYFCASRGAGDSYEQYFGPGTRLTVT.

The DNA of the CDR3 is TGTGCCACCAGCATGCCGTGGAGCGGGGGAGGAGAGACCCAGTACTTC. Its translation: CATSMPWSGGGETQYF. V gene TRBV15 combines with J gene TRBJ2-5, with 8 positions matching TRBD2. CDR1 and CDR2 from the germline V gene are LNHNV and YYDKDF (reference sequence). Trimming cost V 4 bases and J 4 bases; bases outside gene matches: 11. This CDR3 comprises 16 residues.

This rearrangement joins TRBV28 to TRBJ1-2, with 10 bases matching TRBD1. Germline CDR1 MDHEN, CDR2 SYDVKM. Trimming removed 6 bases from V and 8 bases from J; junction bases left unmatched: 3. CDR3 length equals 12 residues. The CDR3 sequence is CASRGTGEGYTF. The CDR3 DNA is TGTGCCAGCAGGGGGACAGGGGAGGGCTACACCTTC.

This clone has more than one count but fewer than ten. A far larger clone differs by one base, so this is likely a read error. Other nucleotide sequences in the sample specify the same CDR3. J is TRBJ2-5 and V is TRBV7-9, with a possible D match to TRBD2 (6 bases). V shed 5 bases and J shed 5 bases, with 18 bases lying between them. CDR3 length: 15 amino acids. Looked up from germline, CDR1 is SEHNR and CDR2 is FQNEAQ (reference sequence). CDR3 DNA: TGTGCCAGCAGCCCCTCGGGGGACCCACGGGAGACCCAGTACTTC. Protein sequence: CASSPSGDPRETQYF.

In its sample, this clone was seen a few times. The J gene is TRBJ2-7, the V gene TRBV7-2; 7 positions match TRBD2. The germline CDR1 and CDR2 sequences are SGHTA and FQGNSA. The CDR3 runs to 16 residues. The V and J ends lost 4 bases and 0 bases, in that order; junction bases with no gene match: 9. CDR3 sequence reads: CASSSVAGKSSYEQYF. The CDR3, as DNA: TGTGCCAGCAGCTCTGTAGCGGGTAAAAGCTCCTACGAGCAGTACTTC.

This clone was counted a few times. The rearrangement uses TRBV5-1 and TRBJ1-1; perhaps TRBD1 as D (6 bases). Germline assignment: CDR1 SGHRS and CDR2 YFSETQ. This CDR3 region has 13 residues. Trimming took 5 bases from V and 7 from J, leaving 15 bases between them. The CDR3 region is CASSPRGGGEAFF. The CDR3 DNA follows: TGCGCCAGCAGTCCCCGGGGAGGGGGTGAAGCTTTCTTT.

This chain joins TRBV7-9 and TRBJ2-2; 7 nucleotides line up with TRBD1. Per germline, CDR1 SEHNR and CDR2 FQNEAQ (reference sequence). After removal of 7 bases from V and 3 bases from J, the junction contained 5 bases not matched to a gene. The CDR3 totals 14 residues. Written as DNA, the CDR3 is TGTGCCAGCACCGGACAGGCCGACACCGGGGAGCTGTTTTTT. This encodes CASTGQADTGELFF.

Here the CDR3 reads CASSLVGQPNYGYTF. The CDR3, as DNA: TGTGCCAGCAGCTTAGTGGGACAGCCTAACTATGGCTACACCTTC. This chain uses TRBV7-9 with TRBJ1-2, with 7 bases aligning to TRBD1. The junction had 2 bases not matched to a gene; V was cut back by 1 base and J by 0 bases. The CDR3 is 15 amino acids. Per germline, CDR1 SEHNR and CDR2 FQNEAQ (reference sequence). The full variable domain, in which reference TRBV7-9 and TRBJ1-2 provide the parts outside the CDR3, is DTGVSQNPRHKITKRGQNVTFRCDPISEHNRLYWYRQTLGQGPEFLTYFQNEAQLEKSRLLSDRFSAERPKGSFSTLEIQRTEQGDSAMYLCASSLVGQPNYGYTFGSGTRLTVV.

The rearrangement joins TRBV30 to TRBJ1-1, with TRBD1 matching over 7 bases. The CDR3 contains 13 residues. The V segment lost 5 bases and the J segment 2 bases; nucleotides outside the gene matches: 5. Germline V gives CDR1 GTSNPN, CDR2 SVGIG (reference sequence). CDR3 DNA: TGTGCCTGGTTGAACAGGGGAAACACTGAAGCTTTCTTT. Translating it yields CAWLNRGNTEAFF.

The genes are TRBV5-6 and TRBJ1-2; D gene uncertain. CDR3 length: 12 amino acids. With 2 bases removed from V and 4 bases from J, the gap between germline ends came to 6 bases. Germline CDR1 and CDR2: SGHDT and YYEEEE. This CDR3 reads CASSLVSYGYTF. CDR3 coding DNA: TGTGCCAGCAGCTTAGTCAGCTATGGCTACACCTTC.

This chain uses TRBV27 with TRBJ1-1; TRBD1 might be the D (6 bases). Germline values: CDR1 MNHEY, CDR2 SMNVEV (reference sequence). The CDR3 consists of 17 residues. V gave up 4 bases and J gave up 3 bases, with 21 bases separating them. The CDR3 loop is CASSSMMTGRADTEAFF. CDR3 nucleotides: TGTGCCAGCAGTTCGATGATGACAGGCCGAGCGGACACTGAAGCTTTCTTT.

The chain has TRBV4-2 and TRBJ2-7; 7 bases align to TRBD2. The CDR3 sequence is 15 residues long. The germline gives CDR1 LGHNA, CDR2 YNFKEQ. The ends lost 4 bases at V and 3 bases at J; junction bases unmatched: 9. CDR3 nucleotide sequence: TGTGCCAGCAGCCGGTACTTGGGGGGGGACTACGAGCAGTACTTC. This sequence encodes CASSRYLGGDYEQYF.

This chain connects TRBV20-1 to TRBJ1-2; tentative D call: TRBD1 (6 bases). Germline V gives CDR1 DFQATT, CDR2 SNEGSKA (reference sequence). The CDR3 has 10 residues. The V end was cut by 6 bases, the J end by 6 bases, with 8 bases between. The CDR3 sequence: CSARDNGYTF. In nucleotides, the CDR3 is TGCAGTGCAAGGGACAATGGCTACACCTTC.

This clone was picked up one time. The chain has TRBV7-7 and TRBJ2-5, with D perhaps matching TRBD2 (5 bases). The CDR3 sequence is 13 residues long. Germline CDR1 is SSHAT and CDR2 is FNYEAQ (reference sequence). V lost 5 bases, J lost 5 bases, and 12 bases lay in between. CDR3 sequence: CASSPGLGETQYF. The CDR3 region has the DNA TGTGCCAGCAGCCCTGGACTGGGGGAGACCCAGTACTTC.

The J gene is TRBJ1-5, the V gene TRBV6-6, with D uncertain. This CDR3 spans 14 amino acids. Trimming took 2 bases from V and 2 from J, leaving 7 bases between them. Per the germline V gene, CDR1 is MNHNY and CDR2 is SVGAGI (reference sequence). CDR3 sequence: CASSYSQGNQPQHF. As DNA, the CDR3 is TGTGCCAGCAGTTACAGTCAGGGCAATCAGCCCCAGCATTTT.

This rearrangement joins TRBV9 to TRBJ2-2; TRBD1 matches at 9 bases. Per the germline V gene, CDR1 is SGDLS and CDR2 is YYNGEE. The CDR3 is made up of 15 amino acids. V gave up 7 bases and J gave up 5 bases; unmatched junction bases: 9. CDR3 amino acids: CASQGGDRVTGELFF. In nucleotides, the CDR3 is TGTGCCAGCCAGGGGGGGGACAGGGTGACCGGGGAGCTGTTTTTT.

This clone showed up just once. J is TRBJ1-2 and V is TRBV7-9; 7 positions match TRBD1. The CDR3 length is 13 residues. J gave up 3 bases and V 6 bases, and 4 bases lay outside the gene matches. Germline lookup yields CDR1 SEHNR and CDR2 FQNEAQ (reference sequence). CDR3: CASSKGADYGYTF. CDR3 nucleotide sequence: TGTGCCAGCAGTAAGGGGGCGGACTATGGCTACACCTTC.

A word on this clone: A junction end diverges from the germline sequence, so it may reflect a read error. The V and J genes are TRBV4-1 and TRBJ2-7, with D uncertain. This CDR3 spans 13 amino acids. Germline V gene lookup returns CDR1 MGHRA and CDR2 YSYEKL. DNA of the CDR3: TGCACCAGCAGCCAAGATCCGGCCTACGAGCAGTACTTC. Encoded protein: CTSSQDPAYEQYF.